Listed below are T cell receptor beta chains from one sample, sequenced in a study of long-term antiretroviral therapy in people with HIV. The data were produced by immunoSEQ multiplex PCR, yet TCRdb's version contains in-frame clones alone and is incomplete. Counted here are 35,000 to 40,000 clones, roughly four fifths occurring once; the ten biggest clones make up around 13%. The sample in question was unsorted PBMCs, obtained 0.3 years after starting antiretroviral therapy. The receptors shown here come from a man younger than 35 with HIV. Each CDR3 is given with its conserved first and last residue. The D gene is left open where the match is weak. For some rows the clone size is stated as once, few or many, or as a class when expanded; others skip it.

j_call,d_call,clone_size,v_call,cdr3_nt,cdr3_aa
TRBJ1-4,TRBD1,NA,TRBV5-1,TGCGCCAGCAGCTTGGCGACAGGGGGCGACGAAAAACTGTTTTTT,CASSLATGGDEKLFF
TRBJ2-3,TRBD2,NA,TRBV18,TGTGCCAGCTCACCACTAGCGGGGGGGCTAGCAGATACGCAGTATTTT,CASSPLAGGLADTQYF
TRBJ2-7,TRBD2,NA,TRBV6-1,TGTGCCAGCAGTGAATGGGGACTAGCGGGGAATTCCTACGAGCAGTACTTC,CASSEWGLAGNSYEQYF
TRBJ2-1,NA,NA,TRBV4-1,TGCGCCAGCAGCCCCGGATGGGGGGACGTTAATGAGCAGTTCTTC,CASSPGWGDVNEQFF
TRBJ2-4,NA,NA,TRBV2,TGTGCCAGCAGGCCCGCCCCGGCCAAAAACATTCAGTACTTC,CASRPAPAKNIQYF
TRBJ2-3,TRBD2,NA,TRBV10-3,TGTGCCATCACTAGCGGGGGGGCGGGAGGCACAGATACGCAGTATTTT,CAITSGGAGGTDTQYF
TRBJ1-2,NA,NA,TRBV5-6,TGTGCCAGCAGCTTGTCCCAGGGGCTCACTAGTGGCTACACCTTC,CASSLSQGLTSGYTF
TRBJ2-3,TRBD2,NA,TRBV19,TGTGCCAGTAGCTTTAGCGGGGGCGCGTCTACGCAGTATTTT,CASSFSGGASTQYF
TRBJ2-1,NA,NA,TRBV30,TGTGCCTGGAGTGTACTAGAGGTCCCCAATGAGCAGTTCTTC,CAWSVLEVPNEQFF
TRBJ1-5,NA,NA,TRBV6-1,TGTGCCAGCAGTGAGGGGGGGGATCAGCCCCAGCATTTT,CASSEGGDQPQHF
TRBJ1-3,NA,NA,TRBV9,TGTGCCAGCAGCCGTCTAGATGGAAACACCATATATTTT,CASSRLDGNTIYF
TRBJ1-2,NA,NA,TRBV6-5,TGTGCCAGCAGTTCCTACAGCCAGGCAGTATGGTATGGCTACACCTTC,CASSSYSQAVWYGYTF
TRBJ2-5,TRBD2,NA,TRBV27,TGTGCCAGCAGTTTAGGGCGGGGGCAAGAGACCCAGTACTTC,CASSLGRGQETQYF
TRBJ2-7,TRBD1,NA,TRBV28,TGTGCCAGCAGCCTGGACAGGTACGAGCAGTACTTC,CASSLDRYEQYF
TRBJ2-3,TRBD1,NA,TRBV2,TGTGCCAGCAGTGGTAGGACAGGGGTTCAGGATACGCAGTATTTT,CASSGRTGVQDTQYF
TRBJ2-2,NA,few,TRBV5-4,TGTGCCAGCAGCTTGACTGGGGGCACCGGGGAGCTGTTTTTT,CASSLTGGTGELFF
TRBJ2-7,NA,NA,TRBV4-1,TGCGCCAGCAGCGCGGCACCGGGGGACGCCTACGAGCAGTACTTC,CASSAAPGDAYEQYF
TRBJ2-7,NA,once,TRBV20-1,TGCAGTGCTCTGACTAGCTACGAGCAGTACTTC,CSALTSYEQYF
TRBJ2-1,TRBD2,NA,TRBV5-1,TGCGCCAGCAGCTTCCACCGGGGGGTCACCAAAACATACAATGAGCAGTTCTTC,CASSFHRGVTKTYNEQFF
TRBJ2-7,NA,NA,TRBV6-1,TGTGCCAGCAGCTGGGTGGGGTCCTCCTACGAGCAGTACTTC,CASSWVGSSYEQYF
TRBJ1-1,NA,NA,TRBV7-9,TGTGCCAGCAGCTTCAGAGGTGAAGCTTTCTTT,CASSFRGEAFF
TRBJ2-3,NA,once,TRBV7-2,TGTGCCAGCAGCCCGAGACGCGGAGATACGCAGTATTTT,CASSPRRGDTQYF
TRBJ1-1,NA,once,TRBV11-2,TGTGCCAGCAGCCAGCTCGCGGGGGTTATCACTGAAGCTTTCTTT,CASSQLAGVITEAFF
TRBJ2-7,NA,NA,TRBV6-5,TGTGCCAGCAGTTACGCCTCAGGGGCGGGCTACGAGCAGTACTTC,CASSYASGAGYEQYF
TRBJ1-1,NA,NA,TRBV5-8,TGTGCCAGCAGCTTGGGGCAGACAAAGAGAACTGAAGCTTTCTTT,CASSLGQTKRTEAFF
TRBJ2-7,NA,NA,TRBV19,TGTGCCAGTAGTACGAACTACGGCGGCTACGAGCAGTACTTC,CASSTNYGGYEQYF
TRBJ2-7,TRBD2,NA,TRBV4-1,TGCGCCAGCAGCCAAGAGGGGGGGAGCGGGAGTTTGGTCTACGAGCAGTACTTC,CASSQEGGSGSLVYEQYF
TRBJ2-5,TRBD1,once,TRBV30,TGTGCCTGGAGCACAGGGGCGGAGACCCAGTACTTC,CAWSTGAETQYF
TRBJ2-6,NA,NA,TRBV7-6,TGTGCCAGCAGCTTGTTACCAGGTCGCCCCTCTGGGGCCAACGTCCTGACTTTC,CASSLLPGRPSGANVLTF
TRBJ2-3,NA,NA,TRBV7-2,TGTGCCAGCAGCTCCATGTCGTGGTGGGGCGCAGATACGCAGTATTTT,CASSSMSWWGADTQYF
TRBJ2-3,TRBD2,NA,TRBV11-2,TGTGCCAGCAATAAGGCTAGCGGGGCTGCAGATACGCAGTATTTT,CASNKASGAADTQYF
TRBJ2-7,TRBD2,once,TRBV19,TGTGCCAGTAGTACCGGACTAGCGAGGAGCTCCTACGAGCAGTACTTC,CASSTGLARSSYEQYF
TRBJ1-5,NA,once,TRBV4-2,TGTGCCAGCAGCCAAGCATCCTATAGCAATCAGCCCCAGCATTTT,CASSQASYSNQPQHF
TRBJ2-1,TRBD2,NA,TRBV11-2,TGTGCCAGCAGCTTAGGGCGAAGTAGCGGGAATGAGCAGTTCTTC,CASSLGRSSGNEQFF
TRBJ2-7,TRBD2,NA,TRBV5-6,TGTGCCAGCAGCGAACTAGCGGGAGGGCCTCCCTACGAGCAGTACTTC,CASSELAGGPPYEQYF
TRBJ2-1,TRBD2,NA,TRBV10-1,TGCGCCAGCAGTGAGTCTAGCGGGGGGGTTCCGTACAATGAGCAGTTCTTC,CASSESSGGVPYNEQFF
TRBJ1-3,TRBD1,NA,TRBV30,TGTGCCTGGAGGCGAGGGGGCGCGGGGGGAAACACCATATATTTT,CAWRRGGAGGNTIYF
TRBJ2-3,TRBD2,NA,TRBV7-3,TGTGCCAGCAGCCCTGCCGGGACTAGCGGCACAGATACGCAGTATTTT,CASSPAGTSGTDTQYF
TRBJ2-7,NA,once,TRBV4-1,TGCGCCAGCAGCCAAGATTATAAAACAGGGAGGGCCTACGAGCAGTACTTC,CASSQDYKTGRAYEQYF
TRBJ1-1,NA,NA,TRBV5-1,TGCGCCAGCAGGTTTCTGTATGGAGGAGGGGATGAAGCTTTCTTT,CASRFLYGGGDEAFF
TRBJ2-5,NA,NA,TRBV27,TGTGCCAGCAGTTTGACTGGACAGACCCAGTACTTC,CASSLTGQTQYF
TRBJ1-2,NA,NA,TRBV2,TGTGCCAGCAGTGGAAGTTCGTCCGGGGGGGGCGGTTTCTATGGCTACACCTTC,CASSGSSSGGGGFYGYTF
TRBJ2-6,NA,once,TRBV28,TGTGCCAGCAGGTTCCAGGGGTGGGGGGCCAACGTCCTGACTTTC,CASRFQGWGANVLTF
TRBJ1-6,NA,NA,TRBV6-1,TGTGCCAGCAGTGCGACAGTTGGATCGAATTCACCCCTCCACTTT,CASSATVGSNSPLHF
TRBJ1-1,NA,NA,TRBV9,TGTGCCAGCAGCGTAGCGTTCGAGGATACTGAAGCTTTCTTT,CASSVAFEDTEAFF